This TCR beta chain comes out of a study of blood T cell repertoires in COVID-19. Study-level information: Sites in the United States, Italy and Spain provided acute and convalescent COVID-19 samples. From T cells, B-cell-depleted T cells, or PBMCs came the material, which was cDNA or gDNA.

Source study methods: Amplification of reference gene primers was used by the study to estimate nucleated cell counts. The repertoire was sequenced with immunoSEQ multiplex PCR; TCRdb's copy has only in-frame clones and lacks some. For V, J and clone size, that table is used; D and trimming come from the DNA. The table has 110,000 to 150,000 clones, 75% to 90% seen once. Germline loops: CDR1 MDHEN, CDR2 SYDVKM. The CDR3 extends over 16 amino acids. Trimming at V came to 7 bases and at J to 4 bases, leaving 9 bases not matched to a gene. Input material: peripheral blood. The sequence was collected from a woman over 75 with acute or convalescent COVID-19. The gene calls are TRBV28 and TRBJ2-5; 13 nucleotides agree with TRBD2. In nucleotides, the CDR3 is TGTGCCAGCAACAAAACTAGCGGGGGGGCTGGAGAGACCCAGTACTTC. Amino acids: CASNKTSGGAGETQYF.